This T cell receptor beta chain was sequenced in a study of cytomegalovirus exposure and HLA in healthy donors (dated by TCRdb to 2015 to 2018). Turning to the overall study: According to an earlier analysis of around 600 of the donors, about 180 million T cells yielded over 90 million unique TCR beta sequences and less than 300 Gb of sequence data. An early release that covered some 630 HLA-typed donors contained 250 to 350 gigabases of sequencing data and around 80 million unique TCR sequences. Of the roughly 400 genotyped donors, about 84% fell in the genetic ancestry cluster associated with self-reported Caucasian donors. The study aimed to test whether signatures of past pathogen exposure could be identified by cataloging public T cell receptors. The study profiled the T cell repertoires of 500 to 800 subjects by immunosequencing and related them to cytomegalovirus serostatus. Along with the roughly 710-subject first cohort, a separate validation cohort of over a hundred different subjects was used. To predict cytomegalovirus infection status, the study combined high-throughput TCR immunosequencing, statistical association of individual TCRs with disease status, and machine learning. A later analysis re-analyzed previously published TCR beta repertoires from 650 to 800 donors and added high-resolution HLA genotyping to study TCR occurrence patterns. In the later analysis, no new phenotypic data were used to find candidate immune exposures; instead, reliance was placed on TCR beta sequences and their occurrence across donors. An earlier analysis of 587 of the donors used high-throughput TCR beta sequencing to judge whether each TCR beta V gene segment behaved as functional or pseudogenic. Donor age, sex, ethnicity and CMV serostatus were compiled together with the repertoire data. Genome-wide SNP genotypes for about three fifths of the roughly 670 donors were used in a later genetic analysis, which treated that subset as a discovery cohort. All discovery cohort repertoires had been generated using a single sequencing platform. Both class I and class II loci were covered by HLA typing, at four-digit resolution. The number of donors typed differed by locus, with 629-630 for A, B, C, DRB1 and DQB1, around 520 for DQA1, 600 to 610 for DPA1, and some 470 for DPB1. About five DR-DQ haplotypes were handled as single units for association and clustering because linkage in the cohort was strong. Across around 400 genotyped donors of the cohort, an average of about 240,000 unique TCR beta nucleotide sequences per donor were sequenced, and approximately 19% of those sequences were non-productive.

CDR1 and CDR2 are drawn from the germline V gene: SNHLY, FYNNEI. Including cysteine and phenylalanine, the CDR3 has 17 amino acids. Only CDR3 DNA remains: 51 bases, in frame from the first base. Here V drops 7 bases and J drops 2 bases, and the junction holds 15 bases not matched to any gene. This clone was observed a handful of times. Its antigen remains unidentified. Per-base qualities were not stored, and no clone one base away is much larger. The cohort comprised fewer than 750 healthy bone marrow donors. Cohort members were all nominally healthy when sampled, although unrecorded immune exposures were likely present. The donor was CMV seronegative and was included in the group of 352 seronegative cohort members. A peripheral blood sample was collected from each donor, and TCR beta sequencing was performed on peripheral blood mononuclear cells. Genomic DNA extraction from the blood cell samples was performed with the Qiagen DNeasy Blood Extraction Kit.

To prepare the library, the immunoSEQ multiplex PCR assay was applied. For the multiplex PCR, a mixture combining 60 forward primers for TCR Vbeta segments and 13 reverse primers for TCR Jbeta segments was used. Amplification of the CDR3 region of rearranged TCR beta genes was performed with a multiplex PCR assay on genomic DNA. The amplified TCR beta libraries were sequenced on the Illumina HiSeq System as 87-base-pair reads. Concerning the study's data processing: A later analysis counted about 76 million unique TCR beta chains across the 500 to 850 repertoires, and roughly 11 million of these chains were shared by at least two donors. A nearest-neighbor algorithm error-corrected the raw reads and collapsed the reads into unique sequences, merging closely related sequences to remove PCR and sequencing errors. V, D and J gene segments were assigned by aligning CDR3 sequences to IMGT reference sequences. Each retained sequence needed at least a six-nucleotide match to both a V gene segment and a J gene segment. A rearrangement counted as productive if the CDR3 had no stop codons and remained in frame with V and J, and every other rearrangement counted as non-productive. Following IMGT convention, CDR3 was defined as the stretch from the second conserved V-encoded cysteine up to the conserved J-encoded phenylalanine. The earlier analysis of approximately 590 of the donors excluded any sequence lacking an unambiguous match to a single V gene segment. An earlier analysis of a few hundred of the donors called V segments functional above 56.7% productive rearrangements and segregating when the between-donor standard deviation exceeded 5%. To diagnose cytomegalovirus status from the catalog of TCR beta chain sequences, a statistical classification framework was built. A later analysis assigned V and J genes by comparing TCR nucleotide sequences with IMGT/GENE-DB human TR gene sequences. The TCRdist pipeline was used in a later analysis to assign CDR3 sequences and most-parsimonious VDJ recombination scenarios. In a later analysis, every TCR beta chain was defined by the combination of its CDR3 amino acid sequence and its V-gene family, and reads without a unique V-gene family were dropped. As a way to deal with suspected cross-contamination and a sequencing artifact, a later analysis dropped 592 nucleotide sequences that were highly shared and had low generation probability. For each public chain, a later analysis derived a clonal expansion index from normalized ranks of inferred template counts within each repertoire. In a later analysis, generation probabilities were computed with a VDJ recombination model fitted to out-of-frame rearrangements, and the resulting probabilities were checked against IGoR. In a later analysis, hypergeometric tests were used to score TCR-TCR, TCR-HLA and TCR-CMV co-occurrence, with a repertoire-size bias correction applied to TCR pairs. In a later analysis, false discovery rates were estimated by permuting HLA or CMV assignments 20 times. In a later analysis, co-occurring TCRs were grouped using DBSCAN, and TCRdist sequence similarity was added for clustering within HLA-allele-positive subsets. Co-occurrence clustering excluded repertoires with fewer than 30,000 or more than 120,000 public chains, plus five with anomalous nucleotide sharing. Drawn from immuneACCESS, this table holds only the in-frame rearrangements with V and J called that TCRdb kept. Clones are partly lost; checked studies trace under half to an unresolved V gene and leave the rest unexplained. V and J calls and clone size are copied from that table; D and trimming were computed from the DNA. Within this sample are some 90,000 clones, with about three quarters of them counted one time only. Roughly 2% of the sample goes to the ten largest clones.

The research as a whole found: Across donors, most TCR sequences were observed very rarely, whereas some public TCRs were present in many individuals. A later genetic analysis reported fewer N-insertions in productive TCRs among donors in an Asian-associated ancestry cluster than the roughly 670-donor mean. Roughly uniform sequencing depth across donors was assumed in presence/absence analyses, although this assumption may not hold. The classifier was reported to diagnose cytomegalovirus status with high specificity and sensitivity in both the original and validation cohorts. In vitro tests confirmed that a few of the cytomegalovirus-associated TCR beta chains recognize cytomegalovirus antigens. A later analysis found that TCR association rates varied across HLA loci, with DRB1 alleles showing the most associated TCRs and HLA-C alleles the fewest. Specific HLA alleles were associated with roughly 17,000 TCR beta sequences at a false discovery rate of 0.05 in a later analysis. According to the authors, the approach could potentially be generalized to other disease states and immunological phenotypes. Only TCR beta chains were sequenced in this cohort, and the absence of alpha or paired-chain data limited detectable features. Immune exposure information for the cohort was limited to CMV serostatus. When HLA alleles, especially DR and DQ, strongly co-occurred, TCR associations were difficult to assign to individual alleles. In the study, around 150 TCR beta chains were listed as associated with cytomegalovirus. In an earlier analysis of approximately 600 of the donors, most TCR beta V segments were observed in productive rearrangements about 87% or about 30% of the time, broadly matching IMGT annotations. According to a later analysis, most CMV-associated TCR beta chains appeared to be HLA-restricted, and the HLA associations seemed to be driven largely by CMV exposure. A further reported finding was that TCR beta sequences accurately predicted the HLA-A and HLA-B alleles for most subjects in the first cohort. A cluster of highly shared sequence variants was judged likely to represent a technical artifact of the sequencing pipeline. Correlated functional status among segregating V segments might reflect linkage disequilibrium, but an unknown experimental factor could not be ruled out. In a later genetic analysis, a missense DCLRE1C variant was associated with V-gene and J-gene trimming of TCR beta chains, and the association was replicated in an independent cohort. Several of the top co-occurrence clusters appeared to be linked to parvovirus B19, influenza, CMV and Epstein-Barr virus, according to a later analysis. In a later analysis, HLA-associated TCR beta chains were found to be more clonally expanded and to have lower generation probabilities than equally common non-associated chains. Because the 87-base-pair reads could not distinguish some IMGT-functional V segments, including TRBV6-2 and TRBV6-3, those segments were excluded. Because counts were too low, roughly 17 rarely observed V segments, including chromosome 9 orphons, were left out of the earlier analysis of several hundred of the donors. HLA typing was unavailable for some donors at each locus, so association tests used only the typed subset.

Recombination linked TRBV2 to TRBJ2-5; 8 central nucleotides agree with TRBD2. The sequenced material came from PBMCs. The TCR originated in a boy aged 5-17 years in good health and CMV-seronegative. The CDR3 amino acid sequence is: CASTEGDSGDPQETQYF. The DNA sequence reads TGTGCCAGCACCGAAGGAGATAGCGGGGATCCGCAAGAGACCCAGTACTTC.